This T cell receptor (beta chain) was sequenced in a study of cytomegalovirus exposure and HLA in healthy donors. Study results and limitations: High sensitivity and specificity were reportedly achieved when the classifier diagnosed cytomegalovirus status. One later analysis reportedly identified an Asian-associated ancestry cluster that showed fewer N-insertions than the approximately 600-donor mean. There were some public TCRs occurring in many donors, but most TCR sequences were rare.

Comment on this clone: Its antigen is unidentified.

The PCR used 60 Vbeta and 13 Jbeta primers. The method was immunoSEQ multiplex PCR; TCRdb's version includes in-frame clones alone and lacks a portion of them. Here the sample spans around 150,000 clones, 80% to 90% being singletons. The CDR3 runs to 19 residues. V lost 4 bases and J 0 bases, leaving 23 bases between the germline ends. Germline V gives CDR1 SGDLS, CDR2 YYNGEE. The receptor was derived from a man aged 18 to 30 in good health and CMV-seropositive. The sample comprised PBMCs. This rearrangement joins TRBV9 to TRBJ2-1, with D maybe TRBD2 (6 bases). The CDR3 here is CASSHSPGDSGSSYNEQFF. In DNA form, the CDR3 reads TGTGCCAGCAGCCACTCCCCGGGGGATTCGGGGAGCTCCTACAATGAGCAGTTCTTC.